The rows below give T cell receptor beta chains drawn from one sample of a study of beta chain features in type 1 diabetes. Assay used: immunoSEQ multiplex PCR; TCRdb lists only in-frame clones, some missing. Among 600,000 to 650,000 clones listed, about 16% were seen once. The sequenced sample consisted of naive CD4+ T cells from blood. Receptor source: a man younger than 35 in good health. Both conserved end residues are part of each CDR3. D genes are given only for firm matches. Size is omitted from some rows. Given values are once, few, many or a class for expanded clones.

size	V	J	D	CDR3	DNA
.	TRBV28	TRBJ1-5	.	CASSLPLISNQPQHF	TGTGCCAGCAGTTTGCCACTGATTAGCAATCAGCCCCAGCATTTT
few	TRBV7-9	TRBJ1-1	.	CASSLASGIVVNTEAFF	TGTGCCAGCAGCTTAGCGAGCGGGATAGTTGTGAACACTGAAGCTTTCTTT
few	TRBV7-2	TRBJ2-1	TRBD2	CASSSFSGSSYNEQFF	TGTGCCAGCAGCTCGTTTAGCGGGAGCTCCTACAATGAGCAGTTCTTC
.	TRBV5-1	TRBJ1-3	.	CASSSDSGNTIYF	TGCGCCAGCAGCTCAGACTCTGGAAACACCATATATTTT
few	TRBV10-3	TRBJ1-2	.	CAISNPQGGPNYGYTF	TGTGCCATCAGTAACCCACAGGGTGGGCCTAACTATGGCTACACCTTC
few	TRBV5-1	TRBJ2-1	TRBD2	CASSLLTSGSLANEQFF	TGCGCCAGCAGCCTCCTCACTAGCGGGAGTTTAGCCAATGAGCAGTTCTTC
few	TRBV29-1	TRBJ2-7	TRBD1	CSGSPGGYEQYF	TGCAGCGGAAGTCCAGGGGGCTACGAGCAGTACTTC
few	TRBV28	TRBJ2-7	.	CASKGSGLGSYEQYF	TGTGCCAGCAAAGGCTCTGGTCTAGGCTCCTACGAGCAGTACTTC
.	TRBV28	TRBJ2-7	TRBD1	CASDSTGETYEQYF	TGTGCCAGCGACTCGACAGGGGAAACCTACGAGCAGTACTTC
.	TRBV5-1	TRBJ2-5	.	CASSPGTAGGTQYF	TGCGCCAGCAGTCCCGGGACCGCCGGAGGGACCCAGTACTTC
few	TRBV2	TRBJ1-1	.	CASDLTGLNTEAFF	TGTGCCAGCGATTTGACGGGTTTGAACACTGAAGCTTTCTTT
.	TRBV6-5	TRBJ2-2	TRBD2	CASRETSADTGELFF	TGTGCCAGCAGAGAAACTAGCGCTGACACCGGGGAGCTGTTTTTT
few	TRBV6-5	TRBJ1-5	TRBD1	CASTSGQGTSQPQHF	TGTGCCAGCACGTCGGGACAGGGGACTTCGCAGCCCCAGCATTTT
.	TRBV7-3	TRBJ1-1	TRBD1	CASSGRQGKTFF	TGTGCCAGCAGCGGGCGACAGGGGAAGACTTTCTTT
.	TRBV12-5	TRBJ1-1	.	CASGGTGNTEAFF	TGTGCTAGTGGTGGGACGGGGAACACTGAAGCTTTCTTT
.	TRBV28	TRBJ2-2	TRBD1	CASSGMTGAGGELFF	TGTGCCAGCAGTGGGATGACAGGGGCTGGCGGGGAGCTGTTTTTT
.	TRBV28	TRBJ1-1	.	CASRSTGEGDTEAFF	TGTGCCAGCAGATCGACAGGCGAGGGGGACACTGAAGCTTTCTTT
few	TRBV7-9	TRBJ2-7	.	CASRQNNYEQYF	TGTGCCAGCAGACAGAACAACTACGAGCAGTACTTC
few	TRBV14	TRBJ1-3	TRBD1	CASRGTGGNTIYF	TGTGCCAGCAGAGGGACAGGGGGAAACACCATATATTTT
few	TRBV15	TRBJ2-5	.	CATSRPGGAPETQYF	TGTGCCACCAGCAGGCCGGGCGGGGCGCCGGAGACCCAGTACTTC
.	TRBV25-1	TRBJ2-7	.	CASSEVLDLTDYYEQYF	TGTGCCAGCAGTGAGGTCCTTGATCTGACGGATTACTACGAGCAGTACTTC
.	TRBV25-1	TRBJ1-4	TRBD1	CASSALGGAANEKLFF	TGTGCCAGCAGTGCTCTAGGGGGCGCCGCTAATGAAAAACTGTTTTTT
.	TRBV7-9	TRBJ2-1	.	CASSVALTRTHEQFF	TGTGCCAGCAGCGTTGCCCTGACCCGAACCCATGAGCAGTTCTTC
.	TRBV18	TRBJ2-2	TRBD2	CASSPLLARNTGELFF	TGTGCCAGCTCACCACTACTAGCGAGGAACACCGGGGAGCTGTTTTTT
.	TRBV30	TRBJ1-2	.	CAWSPAGQNYGYTF	TGTGCCTGGAGTCCCGCCGGACAGAACTATGGCTACACCTTC
few	TRBV29-1	TRBJ2-2	.	CSASNGELFF	TGCAGCGCGTCCAATGGGGAGCTGTTTTTT
.	TRBV6-6	TRBJ2-1	TRBD1	CASSTTRTGGNEQFF	TGTGCCAGCAGTACAACTCGGACAGGGGGCAATGAGCAGTTCTTC
.	TRBV5-1	TRBJ2-2	TRBD1	CASSLDRGPSGELFF	TGCGCCAGCAGCCTTGACAGGGGGCCGAGCGGGGAGCTGTTTTTT
.	TRBV6-5	TRBJ2-7	.	CASSYQRGPSYEQYF	TGTGCCAGCAGTTACCAAAGAGGACCCTCCTACGAGCAGTACTTC
few	TRBV29-1	TRBJ1-5	TRBD1	CSVVLLRDRGPGQPQHF	TGCAGCGTTGTATTGTTAAGGGACAGGGGGCCGGGTCAGCCCCAGCATTTT
.	TRBV4-3	TRBJ2-5	.	CASSRSGQQETQYF	TGCGCCAGCAGCCGGTCAGGGCAGCAAGAGACCCAGTACTTC
few	TRBV18	TRBJ2-3	.	CASSRKLGGMDTQYF	TGTGCCAGCTCCCGAAAATTGGGGGGCATGGATACGCAGTATTTT
few	TRBV7-9	TRBJ2-5	.	CASSLAQGQGETQYF	TGTGCCAGCAGCTTAGCGCAGGGGCAGGGGGAGACCCAGTACTTC
.	TRBV9	TRBJ1-2	TRBD1	CASTDTGGYGYTF	TGTGCCAGCACCGACACAGGGGGCTATGGCTACACCTTC
few	TRBV5-4	TRBJ2-3	TRBD2	CASSSGSGDTQYF	TGTGCCAGCAGCTCCGGTAGCGGGGATACGCAGTATTTT
.	TRBV5-4	TRBJ1-4	TRBD1	CASSSKGQGGEKLFF	TGTGCCAGCAGCTCGAAAGGACAGGGGGGTGAAAAACTGTTTTTT
.	TRBV5-1	TRBJ2-5	.	CASSLTGDQETQYF	TGCGCCAGCAGCTTGACCGGGGACCAAGAGACCCAGTACTTC
few	TRBV5-6	TRBJ2-2	TRBD1	CASSLVDRDTGELFF	TGTGCCAGCAGCTTGGTGGACAGGGACACCGGGGAGCTGTTTTTT
.	TRBV15	TRBJ1-3	.	CATSRLISGNTIYF	TGTGCCACCAGCAGACTTATATCTGGAAACACCATATATTTT
.	TRBV4-1	TRBJ2-7	TRBD1	CASSQDRVRTGGIYEQYF	TGCGCCAGCAGCCAAGATAGGGTAAGGACAGGGGGTATCTACGAGCAGTACTTC
few	TRBV7-2	TRBJ2-5	.	CASSPSSGKMETQYF	TGTGCCAGCAGCCCGTCCTCGGGGAAAATGGAGACCCAGTACTTC
few	TRBV5-1	TRBJ2-1	TRBD2	CASSLDSGRTNEQFF	TGCGCCAGCAGCTTGGATAGCGGGAGGACTAATGAGCAGTTCTTC
.	TRBV5-1	TRBJ2-2	.	CASSAAPNTGELFF	TGCGCCAGCAGCGCCGCCCCGAACACCGGGGAGCTGTTTTTT
.	TRBV9	TRBJ2-1	TRBD2	CASSPHLGLAVSSYNEQFF	TGTGCCAGCAGCCCACACCTGGGGCTAGCGGTTAGCTCCTACAATGAGCAGTTCTTC
.	TRBV19	TRBJ2-7	TRBD2	CASSSGGGYEQYF	TGTGCCAGTAGCTCGGGAGGAGGGTACGAGCAGTACTTC
.	TRBV18	TRBJ1-5	.	CASSPSGTILSQPQHF	TGTGCCAGCTCACCATCCGGGACAATCCTAAGTCAGCCCCAGCATTTT
few	TRBV6-1	TRBJ2-1	.	CARKCSHGGNEQFF	TGTGCCAGAAAGTGTAGCCATGGGGGGAATGAGCAGTTCTTC
few	TRBV7-7	TRBJ2-1	.	CAVGPIEQFF	TGTGCTGTTGGGCCGATTGAGCAGTTCTTC
few	TRBV30	TRBJ2-3	.	CAWSVQGGTDTQYF	TGTGCCTGGAGTGTTCAGGGAGGCACAGATACGCAGTATTTT
.	TRBV30	TRBJ1-3	.	CAWTFGILSSGNTIYF	TGTGCCTGGACCTTTGGGATCCTGAGCTCTGGAAACACCATATATTTT
.	TRBV7-2	TRBJ2-1	TRBD2	CASSFLSGRSYNEQFF	TGTGCCAGCAGCTTCCTAAGCGGGAGAAGTTACAATGAGCAGTTCTTC